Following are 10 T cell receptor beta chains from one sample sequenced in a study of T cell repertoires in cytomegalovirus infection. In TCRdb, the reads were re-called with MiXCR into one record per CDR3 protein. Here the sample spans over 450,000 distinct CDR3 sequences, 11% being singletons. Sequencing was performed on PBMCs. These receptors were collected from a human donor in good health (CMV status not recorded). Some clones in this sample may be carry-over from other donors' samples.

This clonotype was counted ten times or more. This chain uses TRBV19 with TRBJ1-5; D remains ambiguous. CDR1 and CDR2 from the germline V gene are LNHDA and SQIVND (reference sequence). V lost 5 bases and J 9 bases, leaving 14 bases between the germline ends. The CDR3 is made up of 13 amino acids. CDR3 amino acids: CASSPPRRAPQHF. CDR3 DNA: TGTGCCAGTAGTCCACCTAGACGTGCGCCCCAGCATTTT.

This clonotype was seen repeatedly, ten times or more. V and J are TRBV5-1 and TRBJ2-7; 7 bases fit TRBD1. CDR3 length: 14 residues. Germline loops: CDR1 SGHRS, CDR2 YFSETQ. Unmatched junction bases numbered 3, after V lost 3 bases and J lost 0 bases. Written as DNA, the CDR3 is TGCGCCAGCAGCTGGGGGACAGACTCCTACGAGCAGTACTTC. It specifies CASSWGTDSYEQYF.

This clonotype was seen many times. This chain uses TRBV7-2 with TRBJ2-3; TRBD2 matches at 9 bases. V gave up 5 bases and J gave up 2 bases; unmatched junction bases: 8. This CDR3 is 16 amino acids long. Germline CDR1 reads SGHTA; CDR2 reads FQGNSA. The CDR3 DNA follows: TGTGCCAGCAGCCCGTGGACTAGCGCTGCCACAGATACGCAGTATTTT. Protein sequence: CASSPWTSAATDTQYF.

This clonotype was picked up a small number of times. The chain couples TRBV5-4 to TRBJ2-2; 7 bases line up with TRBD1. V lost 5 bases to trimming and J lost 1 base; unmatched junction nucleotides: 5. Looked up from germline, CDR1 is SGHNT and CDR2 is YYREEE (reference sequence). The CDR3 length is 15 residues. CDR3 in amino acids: CASSRGQQNTGELFF. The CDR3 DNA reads TGTGCCAGCAGTCGGGGACAGCAGAACACCGGGGAGCTGTTTTTT.

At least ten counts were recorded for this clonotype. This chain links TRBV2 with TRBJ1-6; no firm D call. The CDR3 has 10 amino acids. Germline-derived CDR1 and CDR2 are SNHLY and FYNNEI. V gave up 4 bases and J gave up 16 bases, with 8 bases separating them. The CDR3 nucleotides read TGTGCCAGCAGTGGAAAGGCACTCCACTTT. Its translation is CASSGKALHF.

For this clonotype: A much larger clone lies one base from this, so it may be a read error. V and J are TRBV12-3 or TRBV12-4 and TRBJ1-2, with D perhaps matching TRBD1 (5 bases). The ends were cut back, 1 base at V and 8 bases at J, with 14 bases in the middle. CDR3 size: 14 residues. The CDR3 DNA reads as TGTGCCAGCAGTTTAGGTGTGGGGCACGACGGCTACACCTTC. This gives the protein CASSLGVGHDGYTF.

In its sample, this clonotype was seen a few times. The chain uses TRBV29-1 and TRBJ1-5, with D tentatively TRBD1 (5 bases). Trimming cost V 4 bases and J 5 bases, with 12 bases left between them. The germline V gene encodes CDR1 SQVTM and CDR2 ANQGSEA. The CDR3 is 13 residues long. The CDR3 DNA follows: TGCAGCGTTGGGGACGGCCACGATCAGCCCCAGCATTTT. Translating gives CSVGDGHDQPQHF.

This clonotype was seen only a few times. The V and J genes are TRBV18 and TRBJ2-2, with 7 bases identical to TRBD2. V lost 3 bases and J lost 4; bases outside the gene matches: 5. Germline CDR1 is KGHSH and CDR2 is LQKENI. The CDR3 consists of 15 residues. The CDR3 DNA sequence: TGTGCCAGCTCACCGCCTAGCGGATCCACCGGGGAGCTGTTTTTT. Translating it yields CASSPPSGSTGELFF. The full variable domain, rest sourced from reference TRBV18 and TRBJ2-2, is NAGVMQNPRHLVRRRGQEARLRCSPMKGHSHVYWYRQLPEEGLKFMVYLQKENIIDESGMPKERFSAEFPKEGPSILRIQQVVRGDSAAYFCASSPPSGSTGELFFGEGSRLTVL.

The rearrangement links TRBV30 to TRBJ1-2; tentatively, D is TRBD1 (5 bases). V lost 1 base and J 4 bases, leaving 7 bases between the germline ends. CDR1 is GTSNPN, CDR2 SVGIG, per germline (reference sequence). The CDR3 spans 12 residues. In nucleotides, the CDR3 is TGTGCCTGGAGTGGGGGGAGCTATGGCTACACCTTC. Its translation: CAWSGGSYGYTF. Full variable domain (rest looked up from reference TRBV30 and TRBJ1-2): SQTIHQWPATLVQPVGSPLSLECTVEGTSNPNLYWYRQAAGRGLQLLFYSVGIGQISSEVPQNLSASRPQDRQFILSSKKLLLSDSGFYLCAWSGGSYGYTFGSGTRLTVV.

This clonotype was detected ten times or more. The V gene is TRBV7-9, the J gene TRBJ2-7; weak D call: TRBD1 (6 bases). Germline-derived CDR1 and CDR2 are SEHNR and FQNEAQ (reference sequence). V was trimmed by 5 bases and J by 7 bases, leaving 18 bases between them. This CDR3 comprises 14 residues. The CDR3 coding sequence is TGTGCCAGCAGCCATCCACAGGGTTTCGATGAGCAGTACTTC. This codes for CASSHPQGFDEQYF. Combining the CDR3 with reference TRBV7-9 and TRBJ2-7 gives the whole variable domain DTGVSQNPRHKITKRGQNVTFRCDPISEHNRLYWYRQTLGQGPEFLTYFQNEAQLEKSRLLSDRFSAERPKGSFSTLEIQRTEQGDSAMYLCASSHPQGFDEQYFGPGTRLTVT.